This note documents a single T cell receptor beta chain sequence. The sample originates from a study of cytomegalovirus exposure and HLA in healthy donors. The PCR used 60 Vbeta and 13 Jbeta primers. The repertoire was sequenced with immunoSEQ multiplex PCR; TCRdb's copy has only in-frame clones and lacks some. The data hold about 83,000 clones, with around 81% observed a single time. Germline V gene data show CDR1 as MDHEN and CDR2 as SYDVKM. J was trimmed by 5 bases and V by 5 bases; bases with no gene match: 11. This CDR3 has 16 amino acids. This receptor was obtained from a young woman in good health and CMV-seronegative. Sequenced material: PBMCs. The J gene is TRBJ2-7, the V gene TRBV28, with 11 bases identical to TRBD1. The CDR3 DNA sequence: TGTGCCAGCAGTCCCGCCTGGGACAGGGGGAAGGACGAGCAGTACTTC. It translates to CASSPAWDRGKDEQYF.